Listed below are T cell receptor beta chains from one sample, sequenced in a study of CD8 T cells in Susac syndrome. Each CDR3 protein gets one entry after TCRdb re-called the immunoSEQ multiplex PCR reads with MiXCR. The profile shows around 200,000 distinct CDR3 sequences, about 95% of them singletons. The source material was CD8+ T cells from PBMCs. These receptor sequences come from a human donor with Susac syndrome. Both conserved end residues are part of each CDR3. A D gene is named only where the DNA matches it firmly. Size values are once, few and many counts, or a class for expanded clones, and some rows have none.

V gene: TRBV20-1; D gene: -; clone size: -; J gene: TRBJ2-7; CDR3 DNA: TGCAGTGCTAGGGGGGGTCGCAAGGTCTCCTACGAGCAGTACTTC; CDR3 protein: CSARGGRKVSYEQYF
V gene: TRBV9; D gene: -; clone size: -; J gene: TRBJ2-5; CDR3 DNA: TGTGCCAGCAGCGCGAAGCGGGCAGAGACCCAGTACTTC; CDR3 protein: CASSAKRAETQYF
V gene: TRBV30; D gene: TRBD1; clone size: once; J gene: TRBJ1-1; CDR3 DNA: TGTGCCTGGAGAAACAGGGGGAACACTGAAGCTTTCTTT; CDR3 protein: CAWRNRGNTEAFF
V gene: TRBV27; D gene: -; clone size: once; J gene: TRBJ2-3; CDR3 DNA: TGTGCCAGCAGTTTATTGGCAAGCACAGATACGCAGTATTTT; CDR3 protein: CASSLLASTDTQYF
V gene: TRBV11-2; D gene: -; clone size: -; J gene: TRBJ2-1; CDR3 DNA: TGTGCCAGCAGCTTCCGCTACAATGAGCAGTTCTTC; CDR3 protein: CASSFRYNEQFF
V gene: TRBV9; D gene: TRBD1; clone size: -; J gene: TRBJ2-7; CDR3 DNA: TGTGCCAGCAGCGCAGCCGGGACAGGGTCCGAGCAGTACTTC; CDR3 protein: CASSAAGTGSEQYF
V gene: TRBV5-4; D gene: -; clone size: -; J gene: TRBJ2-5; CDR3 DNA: TGTGCCAGCAGCTTGGCCACTTTCGGGGAGACCCAGTACTTC; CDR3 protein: CASSLATFGETQYF
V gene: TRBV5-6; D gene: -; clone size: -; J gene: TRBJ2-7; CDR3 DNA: TGTGCCAGCAGCTTGGGTCTGAGTGGGGAGCAGTACTTC; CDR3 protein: CASSLGLSGEQYF
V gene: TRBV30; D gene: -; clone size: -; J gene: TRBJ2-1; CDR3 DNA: TGTGCCTGGGGGGCCTTCTCCAATGAGCAGTTCTTC; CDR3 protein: CAWGAFSNEQFF
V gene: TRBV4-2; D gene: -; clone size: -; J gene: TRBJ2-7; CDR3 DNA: TGTGCCAGCAGCCAAGATGGGGGGCCCCGCTACGAGCAGTACTTC; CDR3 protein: CASSQDGGPRYEQYF
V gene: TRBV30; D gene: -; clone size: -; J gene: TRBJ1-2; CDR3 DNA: TGTGCCTGGAGTGTACTACACAACTATGGCTACACCTTC; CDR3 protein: CAWSVLHNYGYTF
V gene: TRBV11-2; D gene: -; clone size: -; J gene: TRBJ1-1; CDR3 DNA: TGTGCCAGCAGTTTAACCCGACGGACACTTAACACTGAAGCTTTCTTT; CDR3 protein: CASSLTRRTLNTEAFF
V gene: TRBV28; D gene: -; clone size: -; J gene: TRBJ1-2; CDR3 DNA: TGTGCCAGCAGACTAAGCACAGGACTTTACTATGGCTACACCTTC; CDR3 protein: CASRLSTGLYYGYTF
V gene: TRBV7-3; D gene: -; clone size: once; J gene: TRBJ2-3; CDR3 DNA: TGTGCCAGCAGCGCAAGGACCGGACTCTACACAGATACGCAGTATTTT; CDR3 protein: CASSARTGLYTDTQYF
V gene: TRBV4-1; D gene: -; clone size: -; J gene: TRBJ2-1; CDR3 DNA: TGCGCCAGCAGCCAAGTAAGGGATCCCTACAATGAGCAGTTCTTC; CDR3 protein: CASSQVRDPYNEQFF
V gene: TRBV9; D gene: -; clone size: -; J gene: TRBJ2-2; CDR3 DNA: TGTGCCAGCAGCGTAGGGCAGGAGCTGTTTTTT; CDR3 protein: CASSVGQELFF
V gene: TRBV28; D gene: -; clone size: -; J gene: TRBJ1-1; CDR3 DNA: TGTGCCAGCAGTTTATTACAGGAGGATGAAGCTTTCTTT; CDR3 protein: CASSLLQEDEAFF
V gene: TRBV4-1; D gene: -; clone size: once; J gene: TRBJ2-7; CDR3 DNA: TGCGCCAGCAGCCAAGGAAGGACAGCCTACGAGCAGTACTTC; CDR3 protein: CASSQGRTAYEQYF
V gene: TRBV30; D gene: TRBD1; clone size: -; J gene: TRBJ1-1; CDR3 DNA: TGTGCCTGGAGAAACCCAGGGGGTTACACTGAAGCTTTCTTT; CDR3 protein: CAWRNPGGYTEAFF
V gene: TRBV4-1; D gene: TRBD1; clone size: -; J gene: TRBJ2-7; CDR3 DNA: TGCGCCAGCAGCCAGAGAGGAGGACAGGGGTCGATCTACGAGCAGTACTTC; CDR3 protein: CASSQRGGQGSIYEQYF
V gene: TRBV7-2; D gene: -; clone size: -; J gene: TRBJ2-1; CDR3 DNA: TGTGCCAGCAGCGTCGGGTTGCCGGGCTCCTACAATGAGCAGTTCTTC; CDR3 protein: CASSVGLPGSYNEQFF
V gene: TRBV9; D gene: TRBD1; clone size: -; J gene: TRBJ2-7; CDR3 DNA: TGTGCCAGCAGCGTAGGACAGGGTGGATACGAGCAGTACTTC; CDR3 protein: CASSVGQGGYEQYF
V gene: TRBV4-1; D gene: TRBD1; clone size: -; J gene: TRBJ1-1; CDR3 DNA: TGCGCCAGCAGCCAAGGCAGACAGGGGCCTGAAGCTTTCTTT; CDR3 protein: CASSQGRQGPEAFF
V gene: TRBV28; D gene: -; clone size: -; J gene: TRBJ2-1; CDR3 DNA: TGTGCCAGCACCCTTTATCGGCTTCGCGGCTCCTACAATGAGCAGTTCTTC; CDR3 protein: CASTLYRLRGSYNEQFF
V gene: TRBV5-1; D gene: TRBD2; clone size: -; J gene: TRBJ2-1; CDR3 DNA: TGCGCCAGCAGCTTGACGTCGGCTAGCGGGTACAATGAGCAGTTCTTC; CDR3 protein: CASSLTSASGYNEQFF
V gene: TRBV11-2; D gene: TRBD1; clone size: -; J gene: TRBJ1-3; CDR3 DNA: TGTGCCAGCAGCGACACCGCCGGGACAGGGGTTGGAAACACCATATATTTT; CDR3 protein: CASSDTAGTGVGNTIYF
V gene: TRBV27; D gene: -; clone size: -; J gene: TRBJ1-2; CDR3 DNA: TGTGCCAGCAGTTTACGAGGGGGGCAGGGAGGGCATAACTATGGCTACACCTTC; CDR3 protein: CASSLRGGQGGHNYGYTF
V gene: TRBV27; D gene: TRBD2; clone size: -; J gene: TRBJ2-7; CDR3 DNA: TGTGCCAGCAGTATAAGAGCGGGATCCTACGAGCAGTACTTC; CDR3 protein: CASSIRAGSYEQYF
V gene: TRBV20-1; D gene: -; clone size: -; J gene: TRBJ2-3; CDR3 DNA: TGCAGTGCTAGTGACCCTGCGGGGGCCCTAGATACGCAGTATTTT; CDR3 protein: CSASDPAGALDTQYF
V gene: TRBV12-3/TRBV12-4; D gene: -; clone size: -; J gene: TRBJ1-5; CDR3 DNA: TGTGCCAGCAGTTTTGGATCCCTGAATCAGCCCCAGCATTTT; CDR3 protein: CASSFGSLNQPQHF